These 5 T cell receptor beta chains originate from one sample sequenced in a study of blood T cell repertoires in COVID-19. TCRdb's copy holds only in-frame clones and misses some; the assay was immunoSEQ multiplex PCR. The table includes fewer than 350,000 clones, around nine tenths detected once. The sequencing sample was made of PBMCs or T cells enriched from blood (not recorded which). The receptors here all came from a man aged 60-69 years who had recovered from COVID-19.

The V and J genes are TRBV6-5 and TRBJ2-3; 7 bases map to TRBD2. Germline V gene lookup returns CDR1 MNHEY and CDR2 SVGAGI. The CDR3 covers 14 residues. With V trimmed by 10 bases and J by 5 bases, 12 bases remained unmatched. CDR3: CAIRRAGAEDTQYF. For the CDR3, the DNA is TGTGCCATCAGAAGGGCGGGAGCCGAAGATACGCAGTATTTT.

V usage is TRBV19 and J usage is TRBJ2-7; 9 nucleotides match TRBD2. Germline CDR1 is LNHDA and CDR2 is SQIVND (reference sequence). The CDR3 contains 15 residues. Unmatched junction bases numbered 6, after V lost 5 bases and J lost 1 base. This CDR3 is CASSRVAGESYEQYF. CDR3 in DNA: TGTGCCAGTAGTCGAGTAGCGGGAGAATCCTACGAGCAGTACTTC.

This chain links TRBV24-1 with TRBJ1-2; 10 bases align to TRBD1. The ends lost 4 bases at V and 4 bases at J; junction bases unmatched: 11. The CDR3 covers 17 residues. The germline gives CDR1 KGHDR, CDR2 SFDVKD. The CDR3 sequence is CATSDSGTGATIYGYTF. Here the CDR3 DNA reads TGTGCCACCAGTGACTCCGGGACAGGGGCTACCATCTATGGCTACACCTTC.

The chain uses TRBV5-1 and TRBJ2-2; TRBD1 aligns across 7 bases. V was clipped by 4 bases and J by 4 bases; unmatched bases: 4. The CDR3 is made up of 14 amino acids. Germline CDR1 and CDR2: SGHRS and YFSETQ. CDR3 nucleotide sequence: TGCGCCAGCAGCATCTCAGGGGGCACCGGGGAGCTGTTTTTT. Its translation: CASSISGGTGELFF.

The chain recombines TRBV7-9 with TRBJ2-7, with TRBD1 matching over 12 bases. V gave up 5 bases and J gave up 12 bases; unmatched junction bases: 20. The CDR3 runs to 17 residues. Germline V gives CDR1 SEHNR, CDR2 FQNEAQ (reference sequence). CDR3 loop: CASSDNVRDRGHHSLYF. Here the CDR3 DNA reads TGTGCCAGCAGCGATAATGTTAGGGACAGGGGGCACCACAGCCTGTACTTC.